This T cell receptor (beta chain) appears in the sequencing data of a study of metastatic and nonmetastatic thyroid tumors. Study details: Repertoires of blood and of tissue (tumor or nodule) from malignant and benign thyroid patients were compared. Study-level results: Compared with benign nodules, malignant thyroid tumors were reported to have significantly higher TCR beta diversity in both blood and tumor.

No treatment of any kind had been given to any patient before thyroid surgery. Original analysis: Differences in CDR3 between clinicopathological groups were drawn on to build a classifier intended to discriminate distant-metastatic papillary thyroid cancer patients. TCRdb reassembled clones from the PCR reads with MiXCR. It is TCRdb's table, rather than the study itself, that gives the V and J calls and clone size. The profile shows 9,000 to 13,000 clones, roughly 12% of them singletons. This clone was seen ten or more times. Its antigen is unknown. Germline assignment: CDR1 SGHDT and CDR2 YYEEEE. This CDR3 region has 15 residues. V shed 0 bases and J 0 bases; nucleotides not matched to a gene: 2.

The chain links TRBV5-6 to TRBJ2-5; TRBD2 matches at 7 bases. The clonotype originates from a female donor with papillary thyroid cancer or a benign thyroid nodule (not recorded which). Some clones in this sample may be carry-over from other donors' samples. Sequenced sample: blood. The CDR3 DNA sequence: TGTGCCAGCAGCTTGGGCGGGAGCCACCAAGAGACCCAGTACTTC. It yields the protein CASSLGGSHQETQYF.